This T cell receptor beta chain was sequenced in a study of T cell changes during pregnancy in multiple sclerosis. The CDR3 has 14 residues. TCRdb keeps only in-frame clones here, not all; method: immunoSEQ multiplex PCR. Of tens of thousands of clones listed, 91% were seen once; the top ten hold 5.5% to 7%. This clonotype was sampled from a female donor with multiple sclerosis, enrolled in a pregnancy study. The sample consisted of CD8+ T cells from peripheral blood mononuclear cells, taken in the second trimester of pregnancy. The chain has TRBV21-1 and TRBJ2-5; the table's D call TRBD1 went unverified against the DNA. TRBV21-1 is a documented pseudogene. This CDR3 is CARTGTEYQETQYF. The CDR3 DNA reads TGTGCCAGGACCGGGACAGAGTACCAAGAGACCCAGTACTTC.